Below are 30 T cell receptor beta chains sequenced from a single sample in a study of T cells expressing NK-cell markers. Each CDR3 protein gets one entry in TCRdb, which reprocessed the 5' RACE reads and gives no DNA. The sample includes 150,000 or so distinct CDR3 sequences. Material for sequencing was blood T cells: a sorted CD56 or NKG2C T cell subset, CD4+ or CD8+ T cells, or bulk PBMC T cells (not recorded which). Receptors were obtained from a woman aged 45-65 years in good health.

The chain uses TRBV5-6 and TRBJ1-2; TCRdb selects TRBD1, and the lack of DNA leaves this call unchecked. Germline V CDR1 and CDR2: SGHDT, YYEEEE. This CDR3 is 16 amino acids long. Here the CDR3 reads CASSADSSSTNYGYTF.

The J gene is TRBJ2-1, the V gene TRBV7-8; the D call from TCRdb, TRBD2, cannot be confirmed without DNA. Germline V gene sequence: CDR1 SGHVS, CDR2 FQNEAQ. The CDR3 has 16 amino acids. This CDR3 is CASSDLLAGRFDEQFF. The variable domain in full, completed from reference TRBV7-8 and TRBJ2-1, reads GAGVSQSPRYKVAKRGQDVALRCDPISGHVSLFWYQQALGQGPEFLTYFQNEAQLDKSGLPSDRFFAERPEGSVSTLKIQRTQQEDSAVYLCASSDLLAGRFDEQFFGPGTRLTVL.

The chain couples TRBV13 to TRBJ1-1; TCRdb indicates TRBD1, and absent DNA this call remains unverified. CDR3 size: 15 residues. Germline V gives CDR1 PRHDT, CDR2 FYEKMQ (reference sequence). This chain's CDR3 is CASSLEGTGELEAFF.

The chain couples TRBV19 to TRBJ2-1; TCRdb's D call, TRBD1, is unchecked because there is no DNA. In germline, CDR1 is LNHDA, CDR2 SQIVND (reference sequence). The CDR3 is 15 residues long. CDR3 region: CAVASQGSTYNEQFF.

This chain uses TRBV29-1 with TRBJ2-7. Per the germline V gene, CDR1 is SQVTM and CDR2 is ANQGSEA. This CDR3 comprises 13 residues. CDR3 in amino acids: CSVVWTDTYEQYF.

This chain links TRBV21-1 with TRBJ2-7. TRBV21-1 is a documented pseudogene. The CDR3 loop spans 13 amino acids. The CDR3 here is CASRGRKVREQYF.

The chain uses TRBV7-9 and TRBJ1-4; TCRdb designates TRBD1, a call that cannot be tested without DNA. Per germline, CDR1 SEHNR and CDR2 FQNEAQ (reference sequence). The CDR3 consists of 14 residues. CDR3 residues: CASSPLGAEKKLFF.

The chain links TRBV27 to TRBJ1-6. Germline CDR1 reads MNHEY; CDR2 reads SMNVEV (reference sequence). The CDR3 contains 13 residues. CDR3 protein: CASSLTDNSPLHF.

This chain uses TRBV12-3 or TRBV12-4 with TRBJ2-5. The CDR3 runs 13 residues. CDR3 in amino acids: CASSLGNQETQYF.

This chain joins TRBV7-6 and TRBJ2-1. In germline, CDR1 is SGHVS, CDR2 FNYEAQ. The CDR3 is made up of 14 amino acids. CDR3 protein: CASSFTGPYNEQFF. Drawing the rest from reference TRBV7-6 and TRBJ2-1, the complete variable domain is GAGVSQSPRYKVTKRGQDVALRCDPISGHVSLYWYRQALGQGPEFLTYFNYEAQQDKSGLPNDRFSAERPEGSISTLTIQRTEQRDSAMYRCASSFTGPYNEQFFGPGTRLTVL.

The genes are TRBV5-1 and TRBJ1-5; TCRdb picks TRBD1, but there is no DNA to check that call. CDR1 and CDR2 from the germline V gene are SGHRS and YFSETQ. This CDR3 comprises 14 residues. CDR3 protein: CASLGQDKNQPQHF.

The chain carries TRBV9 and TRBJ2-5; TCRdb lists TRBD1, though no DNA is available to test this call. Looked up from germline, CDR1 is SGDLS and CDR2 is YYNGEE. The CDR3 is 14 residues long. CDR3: CASSVGQGMETQYF.

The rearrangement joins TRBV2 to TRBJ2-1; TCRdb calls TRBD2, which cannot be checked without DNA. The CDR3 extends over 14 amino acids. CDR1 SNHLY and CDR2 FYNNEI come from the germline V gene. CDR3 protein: CASSWLAGGNEQFF. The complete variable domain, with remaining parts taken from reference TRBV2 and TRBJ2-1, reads EPEVTQTPSHQVTQMGQEVILRCVPISNHLYFYWYRQILGQKVEFLVSFYNNEISEKSEIFDDQFSVERPDGSNFTLKIRSTKLEDSAMYFCASSWLAGGNEQFFGPGTRLTVL.

CDR3 in amino acids: CASSLALAGGEFF. This sequence joins TRBV28 and TRBJ2-1; TCRdb's D call of TRBD2 is untestable without DNA. Germline V gene sequence: CDR1 MDHEN, CDR2 SYDVKM. This CDR3 is 13 amino acids long.

CDR3 in amino acids: CASSRGLAGAEQYF. The chain carries TRBV12-3 or TRBV12-4 and TRBJ2-7; the TRBD2 assignment by TCRdb is unverifiable without DNA. The CDR3 loop spans 14 amino acids.

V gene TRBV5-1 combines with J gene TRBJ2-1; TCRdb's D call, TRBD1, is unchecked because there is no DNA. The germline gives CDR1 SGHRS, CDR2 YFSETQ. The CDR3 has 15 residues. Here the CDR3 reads CASSLASPYGNEQFF.

The CDR3 here is CASSFGLAEAYNEQFF. V is TRBV6-2 or TRBV6-3 and J is TRBJ2-1; TCRdb calls TRBD2, which cannot be checked without DNA. Germline V gives CDR1 MNHEY, CDR2 SVGEGT. The CDR3 covers 16 residues.

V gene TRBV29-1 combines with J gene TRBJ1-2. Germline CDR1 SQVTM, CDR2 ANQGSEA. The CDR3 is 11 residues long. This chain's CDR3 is CSVSLSYGYTF.

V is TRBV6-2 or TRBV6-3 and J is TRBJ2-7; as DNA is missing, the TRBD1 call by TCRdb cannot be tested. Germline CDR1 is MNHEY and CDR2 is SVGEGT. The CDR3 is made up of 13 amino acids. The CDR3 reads CASNSGRDYEQYF.

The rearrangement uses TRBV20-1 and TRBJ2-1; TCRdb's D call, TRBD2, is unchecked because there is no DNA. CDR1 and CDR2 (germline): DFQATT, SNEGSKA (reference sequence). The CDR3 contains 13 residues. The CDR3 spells CSASGSGLNEQFF.

This CDR3 reads CASSQLAGGPEYF. The chain couples TRBV14 to TRBJ2-3; TCRdb returns TRBD2, unconfirmable since there is no DNA. Germline assignment: CDR1 SGHDN and CDR2 FVKESK. The CDR3 consists of 13 residues.

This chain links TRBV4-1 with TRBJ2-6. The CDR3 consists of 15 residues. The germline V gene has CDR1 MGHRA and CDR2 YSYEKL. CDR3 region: CASSLRPSGANVLTF.

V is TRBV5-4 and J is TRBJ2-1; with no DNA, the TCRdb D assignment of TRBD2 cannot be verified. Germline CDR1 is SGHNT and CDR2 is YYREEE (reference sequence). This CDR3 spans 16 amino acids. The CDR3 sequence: CASSSRLADSYNEQFF.

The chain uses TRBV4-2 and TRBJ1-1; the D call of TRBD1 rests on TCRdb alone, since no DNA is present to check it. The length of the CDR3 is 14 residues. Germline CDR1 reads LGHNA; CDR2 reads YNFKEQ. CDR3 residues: CASSIRDNPWGAFF.

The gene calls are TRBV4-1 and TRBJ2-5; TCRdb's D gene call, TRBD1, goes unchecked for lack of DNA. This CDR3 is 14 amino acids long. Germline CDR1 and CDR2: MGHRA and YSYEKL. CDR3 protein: CASSQAVQGETQYF.

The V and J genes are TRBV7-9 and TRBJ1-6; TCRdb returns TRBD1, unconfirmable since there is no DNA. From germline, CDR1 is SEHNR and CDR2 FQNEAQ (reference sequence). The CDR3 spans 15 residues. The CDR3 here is CASSLARGHVEPLHF.

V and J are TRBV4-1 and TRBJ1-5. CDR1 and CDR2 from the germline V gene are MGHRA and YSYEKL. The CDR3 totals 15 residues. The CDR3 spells CASSQVWGPHQPQHF.

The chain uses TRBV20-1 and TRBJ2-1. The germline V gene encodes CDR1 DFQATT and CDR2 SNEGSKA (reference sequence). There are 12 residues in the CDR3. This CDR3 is CSAREYGNEQFF.

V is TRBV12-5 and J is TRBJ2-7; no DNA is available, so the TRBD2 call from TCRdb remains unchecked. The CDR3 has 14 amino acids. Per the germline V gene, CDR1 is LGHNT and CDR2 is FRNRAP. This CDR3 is CASGAGGTGDEQYF.

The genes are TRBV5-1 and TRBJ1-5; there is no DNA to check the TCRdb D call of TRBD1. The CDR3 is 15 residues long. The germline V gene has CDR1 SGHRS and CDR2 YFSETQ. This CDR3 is CASSLGGGTDQPQHF. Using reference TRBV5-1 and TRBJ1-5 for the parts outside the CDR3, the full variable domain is KAGVTQTPRYLIKTRGQQVTLSCSPISGHRSVSWYQQTPGQGLQFLFEYFSETQRNKGNFPGRFSGRQFSNSRSEMNVSTLELGDSALYLCASSLGGGTDQPQHFGDGTRLSIL.